This entry concerns a single TCR beta chain. Per the germline V gene, CDR1 is SGHVS and CDR2 is FQNEAQ. V gave up 4 bases and J gave up 0 bases; unmatched junction bases: 4. This CDR3 region has 16 residues. The sample originates from a study of blood T cell repertoires in COVID-19. About the research overall: Sites across the United States, Italy and Spain contributed samples from acute and convalescent COVID-19. Sources were T cells, B-cell-depleted T cells, or PBMCs; the material itself was cDNA or gDNA.

Per the authors' pipeline: By means of reference gene primer amplification, nucleated cell counts were estimated. Clones were read by immunoSEQ multiplex PCR, and TCRdb kept only the in-frame ones, dropping some. V and J calls and clone size are copied from that table; D and trimming were computed from the DNA. The top ten clones hold 4.5% to 6.5% of a sample with 30,000 to 40,000 clones, 65% to 90% of them seen once. The J gene is TRBJ2-1, the V gene TRBV7-8; 9 bases are shared with TRBD2. The TCR comes from an elderly woman with active or convalescent COVID-19. Sequenced material: peripheral blood. The CDR3 here is CASSSRTSVSYNEQFF. CDR3 DNA sequence: TGTGCCAGCAGCTCGAGGACTAGCGTCTCCTACAATGAGCAGTTCTTC.